This TCR beta chain comes out of a study of T-cell reconstitution after alpha-beta-depleted transplantation in children. V dropped 7 bases and J dropped 7 bases, with 16 bases sitting between them. The CDR3 runs 13 residues. The V gene's germline CDR1 is SGHTA and CDR2 FQGNSA. Researchers prepared the TCRbeta library using unique molecular identifiers, the study reports. TCRdb processed the PCR reads anew with MiXCR; each CDR3 protein has one entry. The sample consists of about 200,000 distinct CDR3 sequences, under 20% of them appearing once. The source of this sequence is a male patient between 2 and 10 years old who had a stem cell transplant for acute lymphoblastic leukemia, so the T cells may come from the graft donor. This chain uses TRBV7-2 with TRBJ1-2; D remains ambiguous. The sample here was PBMCs, mostly from graft donor cells, taken 360 days after TCRalphabeta/CD19-depleted stem cell transplant. The CDR3: CASNEGPGGGYTF. In DNA, the CDR3 is TGTGCCAGCAACGAAGGGCCCGGCGGTGGCTACACCTTC.